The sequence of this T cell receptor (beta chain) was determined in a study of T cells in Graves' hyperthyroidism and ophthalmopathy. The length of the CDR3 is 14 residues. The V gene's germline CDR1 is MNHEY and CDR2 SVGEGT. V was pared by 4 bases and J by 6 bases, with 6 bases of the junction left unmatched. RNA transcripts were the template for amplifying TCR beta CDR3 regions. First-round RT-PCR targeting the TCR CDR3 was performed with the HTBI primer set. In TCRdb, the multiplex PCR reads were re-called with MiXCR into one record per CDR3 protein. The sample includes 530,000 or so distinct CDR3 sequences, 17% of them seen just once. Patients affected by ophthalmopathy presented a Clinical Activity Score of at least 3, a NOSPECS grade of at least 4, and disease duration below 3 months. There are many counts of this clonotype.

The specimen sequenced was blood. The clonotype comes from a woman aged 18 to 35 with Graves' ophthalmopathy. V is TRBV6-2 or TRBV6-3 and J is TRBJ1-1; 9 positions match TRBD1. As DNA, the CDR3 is TGTGCCAGCAGTTTCGGACAGGGGTCCTCTGAAGCTTTCTTT. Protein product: CASSFGQGSSEAFF.